The present entry profiles one T cell receptor beta chain with its context. Antigen specificity is unknown. The PCR had 60 Vbeta and 13 Jbeta primers. Profiling relied on immunoSEQ multiplex PCR, and the TCRdb table lists in-frame clones only, not all of them. The sample holds hundreds of thousands of clones, almost 80% seen once. The data were obtained in a study of cytomegalovirus exposure and HLA in healthy donors. Across the study: Prior work identified around 120 million unique TCR beta sequences in roughly 190 million T cells.

Findings and caveats of the study: According to an earlier analysis, most TCR beta V segments yielded productive rearrangements about 87% or about 30% of the time. Altogether, 160 or so TCR beta chains were recorded as cytomegalovirus-associated. Analyzed later, association rates of TCRs varied across HLA loci, with DRB1 most and HLA-C fewest.

This CDR3 has 16 amino acids. The ends lost 0 bases at V and 0 bases at J; junction bases unmatched: 5. The germline V gene encodes CDR1 SGDLS and CDR2 YYNGEE. Sequenced sample: PBMCs. The V call is TRBV9, the J call TRBJ1-1, with 7 bases matching TRBD1. This sequence was found in a male donor in good health and CMV-seronegative. DNA for the CDR3: TGTGCCAGCAGCGTAGGAGGGACAGCTATGAACACTGAAGCTTTCTTT. This translates into CASSVGGTAMNTEAFF.